This T cell receptor (beta chain) was documented in a study of blood T cell repertoires in COVID-19 (dated by TCRdb to the early 2020s). Describing the broader study: The collaborator samples originated in the United States, Italy and Spain and spanned the acute and convalescent phases of COVID-19. Subjects who had been exposed to COVID-19, were actively infected with it, or had recovered from it provided the deeply sampled blood TCRbeta repertoires that made up the dataset. Samples were obtained from the ongoing ImmuneRACE study (first 160 participants) and from over 1,000 subjects provided by 6 global collaborators. A freely available public database, intended as a resource for researchers studying the immune response to SARS-CoV-2, is where the repertoires were released. Where HLA class I and class II types were available, the types were taken from metadata supplied by the sample provider, not from assay-based typing. The material from the prospective study consisted of cDNA or gDNA derived from T cells, B-cell-depleted T cells, or PBMCs. Nearly every sample came with metadata listing a de-identified subject ID, COVID-19 status, age in years and sex.

Each collaborating institution followed its own protocols to collect whole blood in K2EDTA tubes. For TCRbeta analysis, collaborator samples were shipped as frozen whole blood, as isolated PBMCs, or as DNA extracted from either sample type. TCRbeta CDR3 regions were amplified from genomic DNA by means of the immunoSEQ Assay, a bias-controlled multiplex PCR. As for the original processing: The number of nucleated cells in each sample was estimated from the amplification of reference gene primers within the assay. Sequence reads were collapsed and filtered to measure the absolute abundance of every unique TCRbeta CDR3 rearrangement. Productive Simpson clonality was computed per sample as the square root of Simpson's diversity index over productive rearrangements. Entries here come from immuneACCESS through TCRdb and include only in-frame sequences with V and J called. Some clones fail to appear in such tables; in the studies checked, an unresolved V gene covers under half of the shortfall, and the cause of the remainder is unknown. That table is the source of V, J and clone size, and D and trimming were worked out from the DNA. The sample table lists some 5,900 clones, about 90% of them with a count of one. The ten largest make up roughly 17% of the sample.

Overall study outcomes, separate from this receptor: How much clinical and demographic metadata was included differed by source and by participant, and the metadata was provided uncurated.

With regard to this clone: It lacks a known antigen. No quality values exist for individual bases; no much larger clone is one base distant.

Trimming removed 0 bases from V and 4 bases from J, leaving 6 bases between the germline ends. The CDR3 spans 13 residues, from the cysteine through the phenylalanine. CDR3 DNA is the only sequence kept; it has 39 bases, read in frame from the first base. The CDR1 and CDR2 encoded by the germline V gene are MGHRA and YSYEKL. The sequenced sample was peripheral blood. The chain employs TRBV4-1 and TRBJ1-2; the D segment could be TRBD1, given 5 matching bases. This TCR derives from a human donor in a cohort sampled during active COVID-19. The DNA reads TGCGCCAGCAGCCAAGACAGGGTCTATGGCTACACCTTC. This is translated as CASSQDRVYGYTF.